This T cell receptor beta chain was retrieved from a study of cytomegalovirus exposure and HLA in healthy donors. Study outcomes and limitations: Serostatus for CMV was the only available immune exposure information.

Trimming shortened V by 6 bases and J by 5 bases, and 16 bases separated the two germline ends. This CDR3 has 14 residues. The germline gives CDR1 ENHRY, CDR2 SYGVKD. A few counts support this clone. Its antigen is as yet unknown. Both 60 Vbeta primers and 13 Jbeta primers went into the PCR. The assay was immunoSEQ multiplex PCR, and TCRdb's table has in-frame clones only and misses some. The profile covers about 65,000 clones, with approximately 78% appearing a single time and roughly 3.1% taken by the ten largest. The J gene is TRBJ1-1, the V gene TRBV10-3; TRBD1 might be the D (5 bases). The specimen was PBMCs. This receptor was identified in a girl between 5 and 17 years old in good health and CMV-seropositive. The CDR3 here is CAISYQGLDTEAFF. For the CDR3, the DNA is TGTGCCATCAGCTACCAGGGTTTGGATACTGAAGCTTTCTTT.